The present T cell receptor (beta chain) was sequenced within a study of blood T cell repertoires in COVID-19. Produced via immunoSEQ multiplex PCR; TCRdb's table is partial and in-frame only. The table has some 87,000 clones, around nine tenths seen once. The germline V gene has CDR1 LGHDT and CDR2 YNNKEL (reference sequence). This CDR3 region has 16 residues. Trimming cost V 3 bases and J 10 bases; bases outside gene matches: 8. The sequencing input was peripheral blood. The source of this sequence is a woman aged 70-85 years with acute or convalescent COVID-19. The chain employs TRBV3-1 (or the pseudogene TRBV3-2) and TRBJ1-6; 11 bases agree with TRBD1. As DNA, the CDR3 is TGTGCCAGCAGCCATCTAGGTGGGACAGGGGGGTCACCCCTCCACTTT. It is translated as CASSHLGGTGGSPLHF.